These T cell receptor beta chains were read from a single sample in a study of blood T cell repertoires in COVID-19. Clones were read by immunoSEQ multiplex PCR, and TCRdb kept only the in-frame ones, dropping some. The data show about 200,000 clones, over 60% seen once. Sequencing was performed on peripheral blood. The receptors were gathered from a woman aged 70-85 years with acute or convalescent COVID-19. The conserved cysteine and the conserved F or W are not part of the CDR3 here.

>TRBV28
ASSQLPGLAGKSQETQY
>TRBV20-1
SASMAGLYNSPLH
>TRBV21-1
ASSKDRTEHTEAF
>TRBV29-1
SVVRGSSYNEQF
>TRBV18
ASSPGQGYMNTEAF
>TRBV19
AQKPAAREGEKLF
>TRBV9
ASSAGQVYTEAF
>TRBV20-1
SASYLAGGETQY
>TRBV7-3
ASSLSDSSYNEQF
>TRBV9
ASSVGLAGGSTYEQY
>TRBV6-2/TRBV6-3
ASSYIGGETQY
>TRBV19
ASSMLSGRGTGELF
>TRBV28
ASSLITGYEQY
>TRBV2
ASSEPGTFYEQY
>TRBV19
ASSNQGTSDTQY
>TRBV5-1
ASSLDSLNTEAF
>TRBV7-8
ASSLLGQQNQPQH
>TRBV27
ASNLAGGPSYNEQF
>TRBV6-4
ASSPGTGESNQPQH
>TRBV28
ASMGVAGVGETQY
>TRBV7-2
ASTPFVNTEAF
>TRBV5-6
ASSHRTVQNTEAF
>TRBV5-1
ASSLGARTISDGYT
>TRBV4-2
ASSQGQNSPLH
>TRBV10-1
ASSESTGRFSYEQY
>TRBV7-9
ASSLWGGTEAF
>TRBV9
ASSAGGTSYNEQF
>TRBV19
ASSIDLPLTARIRQPQH
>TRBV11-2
ASSLELERGTYEQY
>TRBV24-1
ATSERTEQF
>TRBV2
ASRRAGGPDNEQF
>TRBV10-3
AISESWEQPQH
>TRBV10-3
AISGAGYGYT
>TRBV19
ASSKGVRDVSYEQY
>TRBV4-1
ASSQDPSGGDTQY
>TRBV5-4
ASSSQGVYTEAF
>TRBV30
AWSGQRLEQY
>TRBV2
ASSERTSGIGEQF
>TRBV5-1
ASSLLGTGFNYGYT
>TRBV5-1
ASSSGTEGTEAF
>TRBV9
ASSVGLGNTIY
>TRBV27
ASSSLTGAGNQPQH
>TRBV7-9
ASSLSGASYEQY
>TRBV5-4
ASSGSGRDTGELF
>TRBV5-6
ASSPPSDRVGGYT
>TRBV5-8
ASSPGWSLQDFYEQY
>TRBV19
ASSMSDSLGQPQH
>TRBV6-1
ASSEDGTGGAF
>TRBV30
AWRAGTGGLNTEAF
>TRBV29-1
SADRRKGETQY